This TCR beta chain derives from a study of T cell repertoires in cytomegalovirus infection. At the level of the study: Public TCR beta signatures indicated both CMV infection and matching HLA type. Study-level points and caveats: HLA-C-restricted, CMV-specific TCR beta clonotypes were dominant ex vivo.

TCRdb re-called the reads through MiXCR, storing one row per CDR3 protein. The sample has about 260,000 distinct CDR3 sequences, approximately 9.2% seen once. As for this clonotype: Antigen unknown.

The V and J ends lost 4 bases and 2 bases respectively, with 12 bases between them. This CDR3 comprises 15 residues. The rearrangement links TRBV12-3 or TRBV12-4 to TRBJ1-5; no firm D call. The clonotype originates from a human donor in good health (CMV status not recorded). Some clones in this sample may be carry-over from other donors' samples. Material for sequencing was PBMCs. This CDR3 is CASSSRARGNQPQHF. CDR3 nucleotide sequence: TGTGCCAGCAGTTCCCGTGCGCGGGGCAATCAGCCCCAGCATTTT.